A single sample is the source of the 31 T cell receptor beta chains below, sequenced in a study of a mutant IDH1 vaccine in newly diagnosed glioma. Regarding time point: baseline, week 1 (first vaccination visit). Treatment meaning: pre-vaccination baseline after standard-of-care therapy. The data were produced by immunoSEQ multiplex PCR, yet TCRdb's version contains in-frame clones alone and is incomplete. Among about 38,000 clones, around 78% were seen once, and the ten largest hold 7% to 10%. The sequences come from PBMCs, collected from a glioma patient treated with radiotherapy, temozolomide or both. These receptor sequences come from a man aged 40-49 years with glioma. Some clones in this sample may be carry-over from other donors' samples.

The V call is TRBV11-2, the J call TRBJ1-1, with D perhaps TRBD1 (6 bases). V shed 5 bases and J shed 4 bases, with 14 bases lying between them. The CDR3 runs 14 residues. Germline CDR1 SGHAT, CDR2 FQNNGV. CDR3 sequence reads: CASSLQGPSTEAFF. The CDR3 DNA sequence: TGTGCCAGCAGCCTACAGGGTCCCAGCACTGAAGCTTTCTTT.

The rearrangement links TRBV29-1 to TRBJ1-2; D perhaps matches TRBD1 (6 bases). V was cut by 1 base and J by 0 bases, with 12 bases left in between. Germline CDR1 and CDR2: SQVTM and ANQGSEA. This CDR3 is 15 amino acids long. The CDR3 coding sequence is TGCAGCGTTGAAGGGGGGCCGGGCGCTAACTATGGCTACACCTTC. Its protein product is CSVEGGPGANYGYTF.

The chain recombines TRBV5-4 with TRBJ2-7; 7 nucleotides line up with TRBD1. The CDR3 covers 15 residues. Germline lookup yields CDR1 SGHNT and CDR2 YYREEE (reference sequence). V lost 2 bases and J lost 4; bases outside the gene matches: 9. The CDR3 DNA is TGTGCCAGCAGCTTCAGCGACAGGGCCGATTACGAGCAGTACTTC. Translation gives CASSFSDRADYEQYF.

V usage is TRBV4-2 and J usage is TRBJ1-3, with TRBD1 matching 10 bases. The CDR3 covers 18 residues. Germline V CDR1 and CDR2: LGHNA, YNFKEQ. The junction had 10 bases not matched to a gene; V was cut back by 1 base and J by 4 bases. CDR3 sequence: CASSQGRRQGALGNTIYF. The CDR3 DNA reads TGTGCCAGCAGCCAAGGTCGGAGACAGGGGGCATTGGGAAACACCATATATTTT.

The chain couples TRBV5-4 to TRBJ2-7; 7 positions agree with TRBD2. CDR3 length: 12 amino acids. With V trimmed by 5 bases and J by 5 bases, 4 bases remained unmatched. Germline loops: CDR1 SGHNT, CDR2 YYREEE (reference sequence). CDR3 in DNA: TGTGCCAGCAGTGGCCGGGAGGACGAGCAGTACTTC. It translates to CASSGREDEQYF.

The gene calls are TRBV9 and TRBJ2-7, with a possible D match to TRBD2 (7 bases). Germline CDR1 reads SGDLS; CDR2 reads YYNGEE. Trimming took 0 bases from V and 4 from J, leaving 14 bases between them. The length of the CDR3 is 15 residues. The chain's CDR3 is CASSVDPGGRYEQYF. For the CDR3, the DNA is TGTGCCAGCAGCGTAGACCCGGGGGGCCGATACGAGCAGTACTTC. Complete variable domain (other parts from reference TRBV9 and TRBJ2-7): DSGVTQTPKHLITATGQRVTLRCSPRSGDLSVYWYQQSLDQGLQFLIQYYNGEERAKGNILERFSAQQFPDLHSELNLSSLELGDSALYFCASSVDPGGRYEQYFGPGTRLTVT.

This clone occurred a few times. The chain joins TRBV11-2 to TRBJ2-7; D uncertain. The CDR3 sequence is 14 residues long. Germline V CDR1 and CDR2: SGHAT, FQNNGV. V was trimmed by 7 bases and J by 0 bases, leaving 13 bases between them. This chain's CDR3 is CASTRRSRSYEQYF. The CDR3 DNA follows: TGTGCCAGCACCAGGAGATCCCGCTCCTACGAGCAGTACTTC.

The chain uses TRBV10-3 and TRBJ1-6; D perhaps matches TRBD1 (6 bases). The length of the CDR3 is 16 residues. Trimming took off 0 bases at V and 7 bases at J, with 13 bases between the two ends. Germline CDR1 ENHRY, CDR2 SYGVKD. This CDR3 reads CAISESRGGVNSPLHF. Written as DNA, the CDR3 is TGTGCCATCAGTGAGTCGAGGGGGGGCGTAAATTCACCCCTCCACTTT.

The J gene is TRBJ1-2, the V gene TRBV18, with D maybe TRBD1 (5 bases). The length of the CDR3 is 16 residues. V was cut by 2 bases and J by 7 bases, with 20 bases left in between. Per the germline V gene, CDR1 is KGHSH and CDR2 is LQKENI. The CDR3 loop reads CASSPSGQGSGGGYTF. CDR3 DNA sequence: TGTGCCAGCTCACCATCGGGGCAGGGCTCCGGCGGTGGCTACACCTTC. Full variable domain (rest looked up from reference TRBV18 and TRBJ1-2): NAGVMQNPRHLVRRRGQEARLRCSPMKGHSHVYWYRQLPEEGLKFMVYLQKENIIDESGMPKERFSAEFPKEGPSILRIQQVVRGDSAAYFCASSPSGQGSGGGYTFGSGTRLTVV.

The CDR3 nucleotides are TGTGCCAGCAGCTTGGCTAGCGAGGAGACCCAGTACTTC. This sequence encodes CASSLASEETQYF. The chain uses TRBV7-8 and TRBJ2-5; possibly TRBD2 for D (6 bases). This CDR3 is 13 amino acids long. The V gene lost 3 bases and the J gene lost 5 bases, with 10 bases spanning the gap. CDR1 SGHVS and CDR2 FQNEAQ come from the germline V gene. The whole variable domain, remainder taken from reference TRBV7-8 and TRBJ2-5, is GAGVSQSPRYKVAKRGQDVALRCDPISGHVSLFWYQQALGQGPEFLTYFQNEAQLDKSGLPSDRFFAERPEGSVSTLKIQRTQQEDSAVYLCASSLASEETQYFGPGTRLLVL.

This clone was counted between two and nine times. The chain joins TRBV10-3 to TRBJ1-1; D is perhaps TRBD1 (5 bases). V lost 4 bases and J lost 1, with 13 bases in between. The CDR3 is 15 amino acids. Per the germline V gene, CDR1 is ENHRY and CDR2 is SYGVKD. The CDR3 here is CAISATVDRNTEAFF. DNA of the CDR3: TGTGCCATCAGTGCCACCGTAGACAGGAACACTGAAGCTTTCTTT.

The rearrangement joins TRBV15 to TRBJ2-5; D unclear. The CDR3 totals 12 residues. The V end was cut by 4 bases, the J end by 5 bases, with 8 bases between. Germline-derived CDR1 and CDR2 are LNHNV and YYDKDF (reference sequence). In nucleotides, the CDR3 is TGTGCCACCAGCACGGGTTGGGAGACCCAGTACTTC. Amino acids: CATSTGWETQYF.

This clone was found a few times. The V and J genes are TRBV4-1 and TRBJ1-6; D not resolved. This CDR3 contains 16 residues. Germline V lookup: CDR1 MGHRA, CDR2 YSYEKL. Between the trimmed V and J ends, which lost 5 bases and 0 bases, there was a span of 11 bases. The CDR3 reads CASSARLSSYNSPLHF. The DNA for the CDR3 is TGCGCCAGCAGCGCCCGGTTGAGCTCCTATAATTCACCCCTCCACTTT.

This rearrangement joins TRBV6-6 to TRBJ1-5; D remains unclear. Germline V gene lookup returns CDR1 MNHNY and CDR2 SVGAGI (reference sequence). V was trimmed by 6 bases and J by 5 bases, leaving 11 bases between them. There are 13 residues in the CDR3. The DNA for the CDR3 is TGTGCCAGCAGCTGGAAGTCGGATCAGCCCCAGCATTTT. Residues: CASSWKSDQPQHF.

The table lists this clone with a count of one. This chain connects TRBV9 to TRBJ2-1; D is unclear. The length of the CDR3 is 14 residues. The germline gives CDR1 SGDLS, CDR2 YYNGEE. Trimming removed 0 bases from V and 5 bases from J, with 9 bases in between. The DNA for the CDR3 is TGTGCCAGCAGCGTAGTGGGCAACAACAATGAGCAGTTCTTC. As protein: CASSVVGNNNEQFF.

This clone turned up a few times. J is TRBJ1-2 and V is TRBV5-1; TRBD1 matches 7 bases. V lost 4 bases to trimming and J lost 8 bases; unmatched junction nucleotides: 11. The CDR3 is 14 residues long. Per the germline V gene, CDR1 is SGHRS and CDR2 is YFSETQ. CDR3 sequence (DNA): TGCGCCAGCAGCCTAGCACAGGGGACAGACGGCTACACCTTC. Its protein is CASSLAQGTDGYTF.

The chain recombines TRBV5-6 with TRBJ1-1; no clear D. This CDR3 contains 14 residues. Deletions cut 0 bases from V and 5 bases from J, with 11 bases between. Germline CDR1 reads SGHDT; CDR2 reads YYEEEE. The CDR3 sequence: CASSLGRARTEAFF. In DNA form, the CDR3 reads TGTGCCAGCAGCTTGGGGAGGGCGAGGACTGAAGCTTTCTTT.

The CDR3 here is CASSWTEDTGELFF. In DNA, the CDR3 is TGTGCCAGCAGTTGGACAGAGGACACCGGGGAGCTGTTTTTT. The gene calls are TRBV4-2 and TRBJ2-2; a weak D match, TRBD1 (6 bases). Germline-derived CDR1 and CDR2 are LGHNA and YNFKEQ. This CDR3 has 14 amino acids. V was clipped by 6 bases and J by 3 bases, with 11 bases between them.

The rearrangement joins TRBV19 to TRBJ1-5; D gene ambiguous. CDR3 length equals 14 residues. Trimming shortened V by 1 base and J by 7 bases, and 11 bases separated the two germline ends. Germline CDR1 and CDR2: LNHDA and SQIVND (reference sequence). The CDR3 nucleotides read TGTGCCAGTAGTATAGCCAGGACCGGCCAGCCCCAGCATTTT. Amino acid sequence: CASSIARTGQPQHF.

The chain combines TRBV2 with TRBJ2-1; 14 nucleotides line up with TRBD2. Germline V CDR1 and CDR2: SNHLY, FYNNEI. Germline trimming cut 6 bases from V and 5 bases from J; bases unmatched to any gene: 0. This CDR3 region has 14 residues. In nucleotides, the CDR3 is TGTGCCAGCAGGACTAGCGGGGGGGACAATGAGCAGTTCTTC. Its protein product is CASRTSGGDNEQFF.

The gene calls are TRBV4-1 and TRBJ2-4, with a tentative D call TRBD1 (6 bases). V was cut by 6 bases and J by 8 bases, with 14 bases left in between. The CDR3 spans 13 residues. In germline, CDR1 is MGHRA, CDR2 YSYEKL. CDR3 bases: TGCGCCAGCAGTAGGGGGATGGGGGACATTCAGTACTTC. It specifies CASSRGMGDIQYF.

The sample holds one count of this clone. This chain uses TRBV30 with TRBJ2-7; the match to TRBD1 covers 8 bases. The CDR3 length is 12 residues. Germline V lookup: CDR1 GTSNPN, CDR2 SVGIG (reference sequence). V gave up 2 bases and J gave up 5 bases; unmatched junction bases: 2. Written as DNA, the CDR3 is TGTGCCTGGAGTTCAGGGGGCGACGAGCAGTACTTC. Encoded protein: CAWSSGGDEQYF.

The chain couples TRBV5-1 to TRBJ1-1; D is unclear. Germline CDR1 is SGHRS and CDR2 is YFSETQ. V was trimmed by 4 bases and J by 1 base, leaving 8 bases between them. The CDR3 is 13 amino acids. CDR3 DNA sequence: TGCGCCAGCAGCGTGGATTGGAACACTGAAGCTTTCTTT. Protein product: CASSVDWNTEAFF.

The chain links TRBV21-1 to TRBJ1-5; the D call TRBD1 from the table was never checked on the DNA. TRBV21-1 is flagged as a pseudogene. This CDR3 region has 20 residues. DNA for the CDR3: TGTGCCAGCAGCAAAGTAAGGGGACAGGAGCAACTTTATAGCAATCAGCCCCAGCATTTT. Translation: CASSKVRGQEQLYSNQPQHF.

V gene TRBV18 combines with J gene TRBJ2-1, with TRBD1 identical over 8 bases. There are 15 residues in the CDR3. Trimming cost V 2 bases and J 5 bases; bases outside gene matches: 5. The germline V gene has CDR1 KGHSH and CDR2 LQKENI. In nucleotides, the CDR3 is TGTGCCAGCTCACCAGTCCCGACAGGGGACAATGAGCAGTTCTTC. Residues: CASSPVPTGDNEQFF.

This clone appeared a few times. The CDR3 sequence: CASSLAFERGATGELFF. For the CDR3, the DNA is TGTGCCAGCAGCTTAGCGTTCGAGCGGGGGGCCACCGGGGAGCTGTTTTTT. The chain is built from TRBV7-9 and TRBJ2-2; 9 nucleotides line up with TRBD2. The CDR3 length is 17 residues. Germline CDR1 reads SEHNR; CDR2 reads FQNEAQ (reference sequence). Losses at the gene ends were 0 bases for V and 4 bases for J; bases not matched to a gene: 6.

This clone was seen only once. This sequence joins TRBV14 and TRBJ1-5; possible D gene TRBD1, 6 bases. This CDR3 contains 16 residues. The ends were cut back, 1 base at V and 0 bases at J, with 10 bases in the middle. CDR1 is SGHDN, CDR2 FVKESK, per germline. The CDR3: CASSQGTAHSNQPQHF. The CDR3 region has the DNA TGTGCCAGCAGCCAAGGGACAGCGCATAGCAATCAGCCCCAGCATTTT.

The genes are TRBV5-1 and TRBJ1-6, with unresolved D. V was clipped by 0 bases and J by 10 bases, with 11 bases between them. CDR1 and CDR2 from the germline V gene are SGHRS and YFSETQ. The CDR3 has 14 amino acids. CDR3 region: CASSLAGRGSPLHF. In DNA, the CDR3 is TGCGCCAGCAGCTTGGCGGGGAGAGGATCACCCCTCCACTTT.

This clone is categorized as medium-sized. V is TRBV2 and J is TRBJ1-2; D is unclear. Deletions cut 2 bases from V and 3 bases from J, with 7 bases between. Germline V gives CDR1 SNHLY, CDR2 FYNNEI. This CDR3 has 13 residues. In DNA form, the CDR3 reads TGTGCCAGCAGTGAAAGGTGGGACTATGGCTACACCTTC. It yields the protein CASSERWDYGYTF.

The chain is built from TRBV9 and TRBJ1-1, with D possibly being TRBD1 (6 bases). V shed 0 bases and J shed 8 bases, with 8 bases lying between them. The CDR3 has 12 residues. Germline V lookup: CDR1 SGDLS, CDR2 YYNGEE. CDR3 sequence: CASSVGGHEAFF. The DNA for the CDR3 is TGTGCCAGCAGCGTAGGGGGACACGAAGCTTTCTTT. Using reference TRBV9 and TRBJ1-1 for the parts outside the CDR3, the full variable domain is DSGVTQTPKHLITATGQRVTLRCSPRSGDLSVYWYQQSLDQGLQFLIQYYNGEERAKGNILERFSAQQFPDLHSELNLSSLELGDSALYFCASSVGGHEAFFGQGTRLTVV.

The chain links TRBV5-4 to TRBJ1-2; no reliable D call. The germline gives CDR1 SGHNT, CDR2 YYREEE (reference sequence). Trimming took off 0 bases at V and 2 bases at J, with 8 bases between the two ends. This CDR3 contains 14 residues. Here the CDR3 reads CASSLDGINYGYTF. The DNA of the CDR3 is TGTGCCAGCAGCTTGGACGGGATAAACTATGGCTACACCTTC.